A single sample is the source of the 13 T cell receptor beta chains below, sequenced in a study of control samples from healthy donors and cancer patients. Sequencing was performed with immunoSEQ multiplex PCR; in TCRdb, only in-frame clones are kept and a portion is missing. The sample carries 97,000 or so clones, about 91% recorded once. The sequencing input was blood. These receptors came from a woman aged 18-29 years in good health.

This clone was recorded only once. V gene TRBV28 combines with J gene TRBJ1-5; 8 bases match TRBD1. Germline CDR1 is MDHEN and CDR2 is SYDVKM. The CDR3 spans 14 residues. V dropped 6 bases and J dropped 0; count of bases not matched to a gene: 1. The CDR3 region is CASRTGVSNQPQHF. DNA of the CDR3: TGTGCCAGCAGGACAGGGGTTAGCAATCAGCCCCAGCATTTT.

This chain links TRBV1 with TRBJ2-3. TRBV1 is deemed a pseudogene. This CDR3 comprises 18 residues. CDR3 nucleotide sequence: TGCACCAGCAGCCAAGTTCCGCAGACGGGACCTAGCACAGATACGCAGTATTTT. Amino acids: CTSSQVPQTGPSTDTQYF.

J is TRBJ2-7 and V is TRBV7-8; D ambiguous. V lost 0 bases to trimming and J lost 4 bases, with 13 bases between them. CDR1 is SGHVS, CDR2 FQNEAQ, per germline. The CDR3 runs 15 residues. The CDR3 spells CASSLANAIDYEQYF. The CDR3 DNA is TGTGCCAGCAGCTTAGCGAACGCCATCGATTACGAGCAGTACTTC.

The V and J genes are TRBV7-9 and TRBJ2-5; 10 nucleotides agree with TRBD2. Per germline, CDR1 SEHNR and CDR2 FQNEAQ (reference sequence). The CDR3 is 16 residues long. The J segment lost 1 base and the V segment lost 5 bases, leaving 7 bases of the junction unmatched. CDR3 nucleotide sequence: TGTGCCAGCAGCCCAGGGACTAGCGCCGGCCAAGAGACCCAGTACTTC. Translating gives CASSPGTSAGQETQYF.

The V gene is TRBV25-1, the J gene TRBJ1-4; TRBD1 might be the D (5 bases). Trimming took off 3 bases at V and 6 bases at J, with 14 bases between the two ends. The CDR3 consists of 15 residues. Germline values: CDR1 MGHDK, CDR2 SYGVNS. The CDR3 spells CASSDLSGDYEKLFF. As DNA, the CDR3 is TGTGCCAGCAGTGATCTCTCGGGGGACTATGAAAAACTGTTTTTT. Full variable domain (remainder filled in from reference TRBV25-1 and TRBJ1-4): EADIYQTPRYLVIGTGKKITLECSQTMGHDKMYWYQQDPGMELHLIHYSYGVNSTEKGDLSSESTVSRIRTEHFPLTLESARPSHTSQYLCASSDLSGDYEKLFFGSGTQLSVL.

This chain uses TRBV12-5 with TRBJ1-5; tentative D call: TRBD1 (5 bases). The CDR3 loop spans 17 amino acids. V lost 2 bases and J 3 bases, leaving 17 bases between the germline ends. Germline V gene data show CDR1 as LGHNT and CDR2 as FRNRAP. CDR3 nucleotides: TGTGCTAGTGGTTTGATGAGGGACCAAGAATCCAATCAGCCCCAGCATTTT. It is translated as CASGLMRDQESNQPQHF.

This rearrangement joins TRBV5-1 to TRBJ2-3, with D hard to call. CDR1 and CDR2 (germline): SGHRS, YFSETQ. V was pared by 2 bases and J by 4 bases, with 14 bases between. The CDR3 consists of 15 residues. The CDR3 here is CASSFAGERADTQYF. In DNA, the CDR3 is TGCGCCAGCAGCTTTGCTGGGGAAAGGGCAGATACGCAGTATTTT.

The rearrangement uses TRBV7-9 and TRBJ1-2; D not resolved. V lost 0 bases, J lost 4 bases, and 6 bases lay in between. Germline-derived CDR1 and CDR2 are SEHNR and FQNEAQ (reference sequence). The CDR3 extends over 13 amino acids. CDR3: CASSLAVPYGYTF. The CDR3 DNA is TGTGCCAGCAGCTTAGCGGTCCCCTATGGCTACACCTTC.

The V and J genes are TRBV20-1 and TRBJ1-1, with a tentative D call TRBD1 (5 bases). Germline CDR1 and CDR2: DFQATT and SNEGSKA (reference sequence). Trimming removed 4 bases from V and 6 bases from J, with 9 bases in between. This CDR3 has 11 amino acids. In DNA, the CDR3 is TGCAGTGCTAAGGGACTGCCTGAAGCTTTCTTT. Translating it yields CSAKGLPEAFF.

The CDR3 nucleotides read TGTGCCAGCAGCTCCCCGTGGCGGACTCCCCATATATCCGGGGAGCTGTTTTTT. This gives the protein CASSSPWRTPHISGELFF. V usage is TRBV7-9 and J usage is TRBJ2-2, with a weak D call TRBD2 (5 bases). V lost 4 bases and J lost 6, with 24 bases in between. Per germline, CDR1 SEHNR and CDR2 FQNEAQ (reference sequence). There are 18 residues in the CDR3.

The chain has TRBV30 and TRBJ1-1; D may be TRBD1 (5 bases). Trimming removed 0 bases at V and 1 base at J, with 12 bases between. This CDR3 comprises 15 residues. The germline gives CDR1 GTSNPN, CDR2 SVGIG (reference sequence). This CDR3 reads CAWSVWGGTNTEAFF. CDR3 DNA: TGTGCCTGGAGTGTATGGGGGGGGACGAACACTGAAGCTTTCTTT.

The chain employs TRBV2 and TRBJ1-2; the D is unclear. CDR1 and CDR2 from the germline V gene are SNHLY and FYNNEI. Trimming took 6 bases from V and 5 from J, leaving 13 bases between them. The CDR3 is made up of 13 amino acids. CDR3 residues: CASSPTSHYGYTF. CDR3 in DNA: TGTGCCAGCAGCCCGACAAGCCATTATGGCTACACCTTC.

The gene calls are TRBV7-3 and TRBJ2-5, with D possibly being TRBD1 or TRBD2 (5 bases each). The CDR3 runs to 13 residues. V was pared by 5 bases and J by 7 bases, with 14 bases between. Germline V CDR1 and CDR2: SGHTA, FQGTGA. DNA of the CDR3: TGTGCCAGCAGCCCAGTGGGACGGATGACCCAGTACTTC. Protein: CASSPVGRMTQYF.